This T cell receptor beta chain was captured in a study of prognosis after radiotherapy for stage I lung cancer. About the research overall: In this cohort, every patient with non-small cell lung cancer was regarded as medically inoperable. Radiotherapy was followed by distant metastases in four patients, which appeared at a median of roughly 7 months; 15 patients showed no significant progression.

Multiplex PCR, run in two rounds, amplified TCR beta CDR3 from genomic DNA. Individual primers that were specific to each TRBV and TRBJ gene served in first-round PCR. TCRdb redid the calling of the multiplex PCR reads with MiXCR, one entry per CDR3 protein. The data show approximately 51,000 distinct CDR3 sequences, 30% to 35% seen once. Regarding this clonotype: Its antigen is undetermined.

At both of two time points, roughly 6.1 milliliters of peripheral blood were drawn. Points from the study as a whole: Differences in TRBV and TRBJ gene usage were reportedly observed between patients with and without metastases.

Germline V gives CDR1 SGHNT, CDR2 YENEEA. V lost 5 bases and J lost 5; bases outside the gene matches: 14. This CDR3 has 19 amino acids. Specimen: PBMCs, collected before or after stereotactic body radiation therapy (not recorded which). This TCR derives from a donor over 45 with non-small cell lung cancer. The chain employs TRBV11-3 and TRBJ2-1, with 14 bases aligning to TRBD2. DNA of the CDR3: TGTGCCAGCAGCGATCGGACTAGCGGGAGGAGTCGGTCAAACAATGAGCAGTTCTTC. Translating it yields CASSDRTSGRSRSNNEQFF.